This T cell receptor beta chain was sequenced for a study of blood T cells in healthy people across ages. Through a sample-barcoded 5' primer and a J-beta primer mix, a second PCR was run for roughly 7 to 12 cycles. Each CDR3 protein gets one entry after TCRdb re-called the 5' RACE reads with MiXCR. The table has around 1.5 million distinct CDR3 sequences, 30% to 35% seen once. General study points: TCR beta diversity correlated strongly with naive T cell percentage.

The sample holds a few counts of this clonotype. Its cognate antigen is unknown. The CDR3 spans 16 residues. V was cut by 5 bases and J by 0 bases, with 14 bases left in between. Germline V gene sequence: CDR1 SGHTA, CDR2 FQGNSA. Source material: blood. This TCR was sampled from a woman in her 30s in good health. The chain is built from TRBV7-2 and TRBJ2-1; D gene uncertain. As DNA, the CDR3 is TGTGCCAGCAGCGCCCGCCGGGTTCGCTCCTACAATGAGCAGTTCTTC. Translation gives CASSARRVRSYNEQFF.